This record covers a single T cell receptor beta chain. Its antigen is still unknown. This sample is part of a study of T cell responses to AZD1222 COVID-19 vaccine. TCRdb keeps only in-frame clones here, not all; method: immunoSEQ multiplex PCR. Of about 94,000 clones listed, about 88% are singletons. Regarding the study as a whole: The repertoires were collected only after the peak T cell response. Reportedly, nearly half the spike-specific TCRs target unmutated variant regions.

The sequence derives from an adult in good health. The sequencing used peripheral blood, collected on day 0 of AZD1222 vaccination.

The CDR3 DNA follows: TGTGCCAGCAGTTACGAAGGGTATGGTGGCTACACCTTC. Its protein product is CASSYEGYGGYTF. V is TRBV6-6 and J is TRBJ1-2; no firm D call. Between the trimmed V and J ends, which lost 2 bases and 7 bases, there was a span of 11 bases. Germline V gives CDR1 MNHNY, CDR2 SVGAGI (reference sequence). This CDR3 is built from 13 residues.